The T cell receptor beta chain described here comes from a study of T-cell reconstitution after alpha-beta-depleted transplantation in children. The CDR3 is 13 residues long. Germline values: CDR1 SGHRS, CDR2 YFSETQ. The V end was cut by 4 bases, the J end by 6 bases, with 10 bases between. Unique molecular identifiers were incorporated into the prepared TCRbeta library. TCRdb re-analysed the PCR reads in MiXCR, keeping a single row per CDR3 protein. The sample records approximately 510,000 distinct CDR3 sequences, around 16% being singletons. The chain links TRBV5-1 to TRBJ2-2; weak D call: TRBD1 (6 bases). The material was PBMCs from the stem cell graft donor, obtained from the stem cell graft. This TCR was recovered from a human donor who donated a stem cell graft to a child with acute lymphoblastic leukemia. The CDR3 sequence is CASSRDNSGELFF. Here the CDR3 DNA reads TGCGCCAGCAGCAGGGACAATTCCGGGGAGCTGTTTTTT.